This T cell receptor beta chain was sequenced for a study of early T cells in non-severe SARS-CoV-2 infection. TCRdb passed the 5' RACE reads through MiXCR, listing each CDR3 protein once. The table shows 65,000 to 90,000 distinct CDR3 sequences, with about 12% occurring only once. There are 16 residues in the CDR3. Germline V lookup: CDR1 LGHNA, CDR2 YSLEER. V was pared by 3 bases and J by 5 bases, with 4 bases of the junction left unmatched. The sequenced sample consisted of whole blood. This rearrangement joins TRBV4-3 to TRBJ2-3; TRBD2 matches at 14 bases. This TCR was sampled from an adult who was a healthcare worker with PCR-confirmed SARS-CoV-2 infection or an uninfected control (not recorded which). DNA for the CDR3: TGCGCCAGCAGCCAGGGACTAGCGGGAGTGGTAGATACGCAGTATTTT. This sequence encodes CASSQGLAGVVDTQYF.